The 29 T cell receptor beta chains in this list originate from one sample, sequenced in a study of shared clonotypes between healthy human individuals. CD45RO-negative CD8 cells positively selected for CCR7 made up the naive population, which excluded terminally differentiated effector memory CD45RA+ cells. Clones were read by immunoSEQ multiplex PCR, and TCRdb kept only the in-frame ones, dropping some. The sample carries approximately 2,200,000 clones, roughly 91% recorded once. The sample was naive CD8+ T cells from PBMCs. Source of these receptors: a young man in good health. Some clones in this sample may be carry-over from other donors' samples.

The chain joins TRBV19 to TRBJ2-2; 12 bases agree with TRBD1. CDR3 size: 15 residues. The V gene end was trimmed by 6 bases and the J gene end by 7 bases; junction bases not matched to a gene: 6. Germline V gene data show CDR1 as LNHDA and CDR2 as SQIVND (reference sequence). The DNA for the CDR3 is TGTGCCAGTAGATTGGGACAGGGGGCTGGCGGGGAGCTGTTTTTT. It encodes CASRLGQGAGGELFF.

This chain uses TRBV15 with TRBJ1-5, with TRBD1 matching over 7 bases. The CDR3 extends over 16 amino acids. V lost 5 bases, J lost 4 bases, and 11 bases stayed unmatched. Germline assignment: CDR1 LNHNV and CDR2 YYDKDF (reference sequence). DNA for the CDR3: TGTGCCACCAGCTCATGGCGAACAGGGGAAAATCAGCCCCAGCATTTT. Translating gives CATSSWRTGENQPQHF.

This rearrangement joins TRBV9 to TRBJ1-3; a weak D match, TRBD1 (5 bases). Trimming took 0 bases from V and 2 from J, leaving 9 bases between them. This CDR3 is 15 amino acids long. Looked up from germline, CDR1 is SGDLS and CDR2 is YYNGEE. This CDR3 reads CASSVVGGAGNTIYF. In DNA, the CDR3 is TGTGCCAGCAGCGTAGTAGGAGGGGCTGGAAACACCATATATTTT.

CDR3 loop: CASSRLRQETQYF. The CDR3 coding sequence is TGTGCCAGCAGCCGACTCAGGCAAGAGACCCAGTACTTC. The chain has TRBV27 and TRBJ2-5; no reliable D call. Germline lookup yields CDR1 MNHEY and CDR2 SMNVEV (reference sequence). V shed 6 bases and J shed 2 bases, with 10 bases lying between them. This CDR3 has 13 amino acids.

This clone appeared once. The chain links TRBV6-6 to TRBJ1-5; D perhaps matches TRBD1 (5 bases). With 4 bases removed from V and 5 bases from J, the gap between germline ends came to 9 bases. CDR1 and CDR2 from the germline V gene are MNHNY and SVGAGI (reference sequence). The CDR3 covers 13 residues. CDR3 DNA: TGTGCCAGCAGTTTCGACAGTTATCAGCCCCAGCATTTT. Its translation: CASSFDSYQPQHF.

The CDR3 DNA is TGTGCCAGCAGCCCCAAGGGACTAGCGGGAAACACCGGGGAGCTGTTTTTT. This sequence encodes CASSPKGLAGNTGELFF. The rearrangement uses TRBV13 and TRBJ2-2; 13 bases map to TRBD2. CDR1 is PRHDT, CDR2 FYEKMQ, per germline (reference sequence). The CDR3 totals 17 residues. V dropped 5 bases and J dropped 2; count of bases not matched to a gene: 5. Looking up the rest from reference TRBV13 and TRBJ2-2 gives the full variable domain: AAGVIQSPRHLIKEKRETATLKCYPIPRHDTVYWYQQGPGQDPQFLISFYEKMQSDKGSIPDRFSAQQFSDYHSELNMSSLELGDSALYFCASSPKGLAGNTGELFFGEGSRLTVL.

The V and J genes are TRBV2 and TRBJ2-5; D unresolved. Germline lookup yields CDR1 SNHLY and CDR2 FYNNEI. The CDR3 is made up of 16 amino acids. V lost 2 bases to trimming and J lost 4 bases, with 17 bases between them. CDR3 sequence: CASSETQWGSGETQYF. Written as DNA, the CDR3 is TGTGCCAGCAGTGAAACCCAGTGGGGATCGGGAGAGACCCAGTACTTC.

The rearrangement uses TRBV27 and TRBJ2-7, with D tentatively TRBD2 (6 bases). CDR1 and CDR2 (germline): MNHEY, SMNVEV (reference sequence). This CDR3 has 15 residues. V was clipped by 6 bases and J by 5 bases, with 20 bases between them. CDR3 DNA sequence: TGTGCCAGCAGATACATCGGGACTCCGGGCCACGAGCAGTACTTC. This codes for CASRYIGTPGHEQYF.

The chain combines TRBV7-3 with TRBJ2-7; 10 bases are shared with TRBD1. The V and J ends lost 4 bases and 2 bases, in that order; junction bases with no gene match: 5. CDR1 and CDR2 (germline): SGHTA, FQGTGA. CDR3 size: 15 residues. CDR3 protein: CASSSDGTGAYEQYF. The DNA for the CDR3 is TGTGCCAGCAGCTCTGACGGGACAGGGGCCTACGAGCAGTACTTC.

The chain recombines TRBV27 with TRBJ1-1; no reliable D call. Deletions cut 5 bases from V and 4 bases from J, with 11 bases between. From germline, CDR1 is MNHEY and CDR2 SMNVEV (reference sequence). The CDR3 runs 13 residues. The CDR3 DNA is TGTGCCAGCAGTCCCTCGGGAGTCACTGAAGCTTTCTTT. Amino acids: CASSPSGVTEAFF.

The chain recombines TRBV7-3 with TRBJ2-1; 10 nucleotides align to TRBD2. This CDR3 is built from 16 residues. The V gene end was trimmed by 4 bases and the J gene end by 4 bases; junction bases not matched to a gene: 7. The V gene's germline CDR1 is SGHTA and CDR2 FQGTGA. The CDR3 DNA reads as TGTGCCAGCAGCTCAACCGGGACTAGCGCGTACAATGAGCAGTTCTTC. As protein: CASSSTGTSAYNEQFF.

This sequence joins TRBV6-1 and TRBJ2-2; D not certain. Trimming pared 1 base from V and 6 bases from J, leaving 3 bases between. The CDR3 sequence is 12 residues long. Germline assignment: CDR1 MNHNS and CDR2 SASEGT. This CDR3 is CASSEVPGELFF. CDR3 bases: TGTGCCAGCAGTGAAGTCCCCGGGGAGCTGTTTTTT.

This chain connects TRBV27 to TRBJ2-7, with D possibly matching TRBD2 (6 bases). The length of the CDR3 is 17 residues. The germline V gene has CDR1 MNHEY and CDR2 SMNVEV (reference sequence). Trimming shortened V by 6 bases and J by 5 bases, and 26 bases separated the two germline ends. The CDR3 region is CASSSEGTLVRSNEQYF. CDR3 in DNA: TGTGCCAGCAGCTCCGAAGGGACTTTAGTGCGGTCAAACGAGCAGTACTTC.

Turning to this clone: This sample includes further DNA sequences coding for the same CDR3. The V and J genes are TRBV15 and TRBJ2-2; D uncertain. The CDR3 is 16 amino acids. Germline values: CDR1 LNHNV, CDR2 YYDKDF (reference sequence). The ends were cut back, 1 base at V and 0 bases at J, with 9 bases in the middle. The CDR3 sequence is CATSRGSSPNTGELFF. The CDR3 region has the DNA TGTGCCACCAGCAGAGGTTCCAGTCCGAACACCGGGGAGCTGTTTTTT.

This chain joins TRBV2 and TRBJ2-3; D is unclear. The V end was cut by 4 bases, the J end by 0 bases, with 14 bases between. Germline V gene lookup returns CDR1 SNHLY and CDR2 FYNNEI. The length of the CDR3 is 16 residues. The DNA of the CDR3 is TGTGCCAGCAGTGGAGATTACGCCCGTAGCACAGATACGCAGTATTTT. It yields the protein CASSGDYARSTDTQYF. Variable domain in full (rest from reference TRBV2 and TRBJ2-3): EPEVTQTPSHQVTQMGQEVILRCVPISNHLYFYWYRQILGQKVEFLVSFYNNEISEKSEIFDDQFSVERPDGSNFTLKIRSTKLEDSAMYFCASSGDYARSTDTQYFGPGTRLTVL.

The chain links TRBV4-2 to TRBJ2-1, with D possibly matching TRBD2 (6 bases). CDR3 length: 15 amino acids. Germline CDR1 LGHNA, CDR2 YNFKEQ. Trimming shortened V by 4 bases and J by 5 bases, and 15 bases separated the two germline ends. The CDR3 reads CASSLRIGTHNEQFF. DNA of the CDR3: TGTGCCAGCAGCCTACGCATAGGGACTCACAATGAGCAGTTCTTC.

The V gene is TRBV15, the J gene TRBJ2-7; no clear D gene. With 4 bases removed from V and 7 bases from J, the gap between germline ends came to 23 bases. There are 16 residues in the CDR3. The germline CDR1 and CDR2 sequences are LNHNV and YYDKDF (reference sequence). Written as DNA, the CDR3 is TGTGCCACCAGCATCCCATCGGGCGTGAGCTGGGGAGAGCAGTACTTC. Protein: CATSIPSGVSWGEQYF.

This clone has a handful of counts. The CDR3 region has the DNA TGTGCCAGTAGCACCGACAGTACTTACAATGAGCAGTTCTTC. It yields the protein CASSTDSTYNEQFF. V is TRBV19 and J is TRBJ2-1, with D possibly matching TRBD1 (5 bases). The CDR3 totals 14 residues. Trimming left V 6 bases short and J 4 bases short, with 13 bases between. CDR1 and CDR2 from the germline V gene are LNHDA and SQIVND (reference sequence).

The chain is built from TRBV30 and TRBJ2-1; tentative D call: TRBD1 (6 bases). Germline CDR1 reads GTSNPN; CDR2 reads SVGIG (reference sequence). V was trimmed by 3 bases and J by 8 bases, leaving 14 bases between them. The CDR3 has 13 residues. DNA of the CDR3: TGTGCCTGGAGCCAACAGGGATTCGATGAGCAGTTCTTC. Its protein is CAWSQQGFDEQFF.

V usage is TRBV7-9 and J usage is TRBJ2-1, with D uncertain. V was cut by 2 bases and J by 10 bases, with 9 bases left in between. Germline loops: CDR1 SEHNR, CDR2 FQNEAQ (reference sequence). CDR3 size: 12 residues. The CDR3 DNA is TGTGCCAGCAGCTTATTTCTCGGGGAGCAGTTCTTC. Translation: CASSLFLGEQFF.

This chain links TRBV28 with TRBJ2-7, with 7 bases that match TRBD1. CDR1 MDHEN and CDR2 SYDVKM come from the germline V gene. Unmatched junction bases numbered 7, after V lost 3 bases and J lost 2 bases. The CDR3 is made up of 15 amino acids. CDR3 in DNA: TGTGCCAGCAGTTTGGGAATCGGGACAGCCTACGAGCAGTACTTC. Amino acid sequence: CASSLGIGTAYEQYF.

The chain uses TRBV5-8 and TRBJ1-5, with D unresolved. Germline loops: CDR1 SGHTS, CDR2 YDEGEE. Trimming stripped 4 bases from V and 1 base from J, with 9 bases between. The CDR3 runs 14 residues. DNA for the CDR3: TGTGCCAGCAGCGAAGACATGAGCAATCAGCCCCAGCATTTT. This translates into CASSEDMSNQPQHF.

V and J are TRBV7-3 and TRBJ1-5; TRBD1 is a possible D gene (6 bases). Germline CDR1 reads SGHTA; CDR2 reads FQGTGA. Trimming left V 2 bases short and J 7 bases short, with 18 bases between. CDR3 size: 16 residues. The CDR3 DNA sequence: TGTGCCAGCAGCTTAGGGGGGCGAGGGTCCACACAGCCCCAGCATTTT. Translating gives CASSLGGRGSTQPQHF.

This CDR3 reads CASSDKGLAGGDETQYF. DNA of the CDR3: TGTGCCAGCAGTGATAAGGGACTAGCGGGAGGAGATGAGACCCAGTACTTC. The chain carries TRBV2 and TRBJ2-5; TRBD2 matches at 15 bases. This CDR3 is built from 17 residues. V shed 3 bases and J 5 bases; nucleotides not matched to a gene: 7. Germline V gives CDR1 SNHLY, CDR2 FYNNEI.

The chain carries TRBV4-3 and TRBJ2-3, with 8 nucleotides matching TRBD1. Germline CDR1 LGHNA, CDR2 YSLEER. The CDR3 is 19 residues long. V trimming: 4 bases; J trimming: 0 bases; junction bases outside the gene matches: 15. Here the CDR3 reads CASSRGQGHGPESTDTQYF. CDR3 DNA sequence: TGCGCCAGCAGCCGAGGACAGGGCCACGGCCCCGAGAGCACAGATACGCAGTATTTT.

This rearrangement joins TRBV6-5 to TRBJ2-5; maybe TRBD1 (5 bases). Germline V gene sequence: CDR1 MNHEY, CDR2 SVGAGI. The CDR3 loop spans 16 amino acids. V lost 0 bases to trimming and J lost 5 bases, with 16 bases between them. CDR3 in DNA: TGTGCCAGCAGTTACTCGAGGATGCAGGGCTGGGAGACCCAGTACTTC. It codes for CASSYSRMQGWETQYF.

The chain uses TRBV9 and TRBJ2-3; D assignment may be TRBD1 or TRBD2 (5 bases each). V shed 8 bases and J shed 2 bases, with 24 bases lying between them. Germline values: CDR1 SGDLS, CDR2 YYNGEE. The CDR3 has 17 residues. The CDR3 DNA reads TGTGCCAGTACCGCTTCGGCGAGGGGCGGACACACAGATACGCAGTATTTT. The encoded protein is CASTASARGGHTDTQYF.

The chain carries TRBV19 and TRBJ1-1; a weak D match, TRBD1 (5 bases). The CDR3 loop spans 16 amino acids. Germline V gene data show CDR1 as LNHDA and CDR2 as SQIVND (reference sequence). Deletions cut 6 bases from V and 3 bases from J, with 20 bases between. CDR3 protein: CASRLTPIGAHTEAFF. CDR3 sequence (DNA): TGTGCCAGTAGATTGACCCCAATCGGGGCACACACTGAAGCTTTCTTT.

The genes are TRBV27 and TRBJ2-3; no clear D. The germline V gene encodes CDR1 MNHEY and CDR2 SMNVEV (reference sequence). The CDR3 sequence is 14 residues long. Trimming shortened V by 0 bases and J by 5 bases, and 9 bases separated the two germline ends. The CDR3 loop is CASSLSIGQDTQYF. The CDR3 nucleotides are TGTGCCAGCAGTTTATCTATAGGTCAAGATACGCAGTATTTT.